Shown below are 4 T cell receptor beta chains from a single sample sequenced in a study of T-cell reconstitution after alpha-beta-depleted transplantation in children. The library targeted TCRbeta and was prepared with unique molecular identifiers. TCRdb itself ran the PCR reads through MiXCR, one entry per CDR3 protein. The table has 280,000 or so distinct CDR3 sequences, around 10% seen once. The material sequenced was peripheral blood, taken 180 days after TCRalphabeta/CD19-depleted stem cell transplant. The receptors were sampled from a male patient between 2 and 10 years old who had a stem cell transplant for chronic granulomatous disease, so the T cells may come from the graft donor.

This clonotype was detected many times. The rearrangement uses TRBV5-6 and TRBJ2-7; no definite D call. V was clipped by 2 bases and J by 7 bases, with 10 bases between them. The CDR3 covers 12 residues. CDR1 is SGHDT and CDR2 is YYEEEE in the germline V gene. The CDR3 reads CASSFFLGEQYF. The CDR3 DNA is TGTGCCAGCAGCTTCTTTCTGGGTGAGCAGTACTTC. The whole variable domain, remainder taken from reference TRBV5-6 and TRBJ2-7, is DAGVTQSPTHLIKTRGQQVTLRCSPKSGHDTVSWYQQALGQGPQFIFQYYEEEERQRGNFPDRFSGHQFPNYSSELNVNALLLGDSALYLCASSFFLGEQYFGPGTRLTVT.

This clonotype was seen repeatedly, ten times or more. The chain carries TRBV7-3 and TRBJ2-7; 7 bases agree with TRBD1. This CDR3 has 13 amino acids. V dropped 4 bases and J dropped 5; count of bases not matched to a gene: 5. Germline V gives CDR1 SGHTA, CDR2 FQGTGA. This CDR3 reads CASSSRQGHEQYF. CDR3 coding DNA: TGTGCCAGCAGCTCGCGACAGGGCCACGAGCAGTACTTC.

This clonotype has a count of ten or more. The CDR3 nucleotides read TGTGCCAGCAGCACCGGACTAGCGAAGGAGACCCAGTACTTC. This gives the protein CASSTGLAKETQYF. The chain recombines TRBV9 with TRBJ2-5, with 9 bases matching TRBD2. Germline CDR1 and CDR2: SGDLS and YYNGEE. The ends lost 4 bases at V and 5 bases at J; junction bases unmatched: 6. This CDR3 is built from 14 residues.

This clonotype was seen at least ten times. The CDR3 DNA reads as TGTGCCATCAGTGAAAGACAGGGGAGGGCCGGGGAGCTGTTTTTT. Translation gives CAISERQGRAGELFF. V and J are TRBV10-3 and TRBJ2-2, with a weak D call TRBD1 (8 bases). The V end was cut by 3 bases, the J end by 6 bases, with 14 bases between. Germline CDR1 ENHRY, CDR2 SYGVKD. The CDR3 contains 15 residues.